One sample yielded the 32 T cell receptor beta chains listed below, sequenced in a study of blood T cell repertoires in COVID-19. Libraries were prepared by immunoSEQ multiplex PCR; TCRdb keeps only in-frame clonotypes and omits some of them. The sample includes 140,000 to 150,000 clones, roughly nine tenths of them seen just once. The sequencing input was peripheral blood. The receptors stem from a man between 18 and 29 years old with COVID-19, enrolled during active disease.

This chain uses TRBV7-9 with TRBJ1-2, with TRBD1 matching over 7 bases. The junction had 10 bases not matched to a gene; V was cut back by 7 bases and J by 8 bases. The CDR3 consists of 13 residues. Germline values: CDR1 SEHNR, CDR2 FQNEAQ (reference sequence). This chain's CDR3 is CASKNHRGEGYTF. The CDR3, as DNA: TGTGCCAGCAAAAACCACAGGGGAGAGGGCTACACCTTC. Full variable domain (missing parts from reference TRBV7-9 and TRBJ1-2): DTGVSQNPRHKITKRGQNVTFRCDPISEHNRLYWYRQTLGQGPEFLTYFQNEAQLEKSRLLSDRFSAERPKGSFSTLEIQRTEQGDSAMYLCASKNHRGEGYTFGSGTRLTVV.

The chain recombines TRBV29-1 with TRBJ1-4; 7 bases are a match to TRBD1. The CDR3 is made up of 13 amino acids. The V gene's germline CDR1 is SQVTM and CDR2 ANQGSEA. Unmatched junction bases numbered 9, after V lost 6 bases and J lost 8 bases. CDR3 sequence reads: CSVNDRVGEKLFF. In DNA, the CDR3 is TGCAGCGTCAACGACAGGGTTGGGGAAAAACTGTTTTTT.

The chain uses TRBV14 and TRBJ1-2; perhaps TRBD1 as D (5 bases). V was trimmed by 1 base and J by 4 bases, leaving 13 bases between them. The germline V gene encodes CDR1 SGHDN and CDR2 FVKESK. This CDR3 is 15 amino acids long. In nucleotides, the CDR3 is TGTGCCAGCAGCCAAGGCGTAGGGGTCCTCTATGGCTACACCTTC. Encoded protein: CASSQGVGVLYGYTF.

V usage is TRBV10-3 and J usage is TRBJ2-7; no clear D gene. Per germline, CDR1 ENHRY and CDR2 SYGVKD. Trimming took 2 bases from V and 7 from J, leaving 12 bases between them. The CDR3 is made up of 13 amino acids. The CDR3 sequence is CAISEGSAREQYF. DNA for the CDR3: TGTGCCATCAGTGAGGGTTCCGCCCGGGAGCAGTACTTC.

The V and J genes are TRBV7-2 and TRBJ2-3; D not certain. Germline assignment: CDR1 SGHTA and CDR2 FQGNSA. The CDR3 is 11 residues long. V was pared by 1 base and J by 8 bases, with 4 bases between. DNA for the CDR3: TGTGCCAGCAGCTTAGGCGCTACGCAGTATTTT. Translated: CASSLGATQYF.

The chain has TRBV7-9 and TRBJ2-2, with TRBD1 matching over 8 bases. The trim removed 6 bases at V and 6 bases at J, leaving 15 bases unmatched. This CDR3 region has 17 residues. CDR1 is SEHNR, CDR2 FQNEAQ, per germline (reference sequence). CDR3 loop: CASRALFGQGEAGELFF. The CDR3 nucleotides read TGTGCCAGCAGGGCCCTATTCGGACAGGGAGAGGCCGGGGAGCTGTTTTTT.

The chain carries TRBV19 and TRBJ2-1; D might be TRBD2 (5 bases). CDR1 and CDR2 (germline): LNHDA, SQIVND (reference sequence). Trimming left V 1 base short and J 1 base short, with 8 bases between. The CDR3 length is 15 residues. The chain's CDR3 is CASSIGRASYNEQFF. In nucleotides, the CDR3 is TGTGCCAGTAGTATAGGGCGGGCGTCCTACAATGAGCAGTTCTTC.

This clone was observed a few times. The chain combines TRBV11-3 with TRBJ2-3; 11 bases agree with TRBD2. Trimming at V came to 4 bases and at J to 1 base, leaving 4 bases not matched to a gene. Germline CDR1 is SGHNT and CDR2 is YENEEA. CDR3 length: 16 residues. This CDR3 is CASSSGLAAGTDTQYF. The CDR3 coding sequence is TGTGCCAGCAGCTCGGGACTAGCGGCGGGCACAGATACGCAGTATTTT. Complete variable domain (other parts from reference TRBV11-3 and TRBJ2-3): EAGVVQSPRYKIIEKKQPVAFWCNPISGHNTLYWYLQNLGQGPELLIRYENEEAVDDSQLPKDRFSAERLKGVDSTLKIQPAELGDSAVYLCASSSGLAAGTDTQYFGPGTRLTVL.

The chain employs TRBV6-4 and TRBJ2-5; 7 bases are shared with TRBD2. Germline V gene sequence: CDR1 MRHNA, CDR2 SNTAGT. The CDR3 extends over 15 amino acids. V gave up 0 bases and J gave up 4 bases; unmatched junction bases: 5. The CDR3 sequence: CASSDSGGRRETQYF. The CDR3 DNA reads as TGTGCCAGCAGTGACTCTGGCGGGAGACGAGAGACCCAGTACTTC.

The V and J genes are TRBV13 and TRBJ2-1, with D unresolved. CDR1 PRHDT and CDR2 FYEKMQ come from the germline V gene (reference sequence). V dropped 5 bases and J dropped 4 bases, with 18 bases sitting between them. The CDR3 is 16 amino acids. CDR3 in amino acids: CASSTRRSAKYNEQFF. The DNA of the CDR3 is TGTGCCAGCAGCACGCGGCGAAGCGCGAAATACAATGAGCAGTTCTTC.

The chain is built from TRBV14 and TRBJ2-5; TRBD2 might be the D (6 bases). V lost 0 bases to trimming and J lost 0 bases, with 11 bases between them. The CDR3 is 16 residues long. Germline CDR1 SGHDN, CDR2 FVKESK. CDR3 sequence: CASSQEWRGYQETQYF. The CDR3 DNA sequence: TGTGCCAGCAGCCAAGAGTGGAGGGGTTACCAAGAGACCCAGTACTTC.

This chain links TRBV27 with TRBJ1-6; D is ambiguous. With 3 bases removed from V and 4 bases from J, the gap between germline ends came to 10 bases. There are 15 residues in the CDR3. The V gene's germline CDR1 is MNHEY and CDR2 SMNVEV (reference sequence). The CDR3 bases are TGTGCCAGCAGTTTTTGGAGCCCGTATAATTCACCCCTCCACTTT. Encoded protein: CASSFWSPYNSPLHF.

This chain links TRBV3-1 (or the pseudogene TRBV3-2) with TRBJ1-5; 7 bases map to TRBD1. Trimming took 6 bases from V and 2 from J; bases not matched to a gene: 7. The V gene's germline CDR1 is LGHDT and CDR2 YNNKEL (reference sequence). CDR3 size: 15 residues. The CDR3 region has the DNA TGTGCCAGCAGTCCGGACAGGTGGGGCAATCAGCCCCAGCATTTT. Its protein is CASSPDRWGNQPQHF.

The chain links TRBV5-1 to TRBJ2-2; TRBD1 agrees at 11 bases. CDR1 is SGHRS and CDR2 is YFSETQ in the germline V gene. The CDR3 has 18 amino acids. V was pared by 0 bases and J by 0 bases, with 4 bases of the junction left unmatched. CDR3 sequence: CASSLDLGQGANTGELFF. The CDR3 nucleotides are TGCGCCAGCAGCTTGGATCTGGGACAGGGGGCGAACACCGGGGAGCTGTTTTTT. Full variable domain (remainder filled in from reference TRBV5-1 and TRBJ2-2): KAGVTQTPRYLIKTRGQQVTLSCSPISGHRSVSWYQQTPGQGLQFLFEYFSETQRNKGNFPGRFSGRQFSNSRSEMNVSTLELGDSALYLCASSLDLGQGANTGELFFGEGSRLTVL.

V and J are TRBV7-2 and TRBJ2-1, with TRBD2 matching over 13 bases. J gave up 9 bases and V 3 bases, and 5 bases lay outside the gene matches. The CDR3 extends over 15 amino acids. Per the germline V gene, CDR1 is SGHTA and CDR2 is FQGNSA. CDR3 nucleotides: TGTGCCAGCAGCTTTAGGACTAGCGGGAGAATTGAGCAGTTCTTC. Amino acids: CASSFRTSGRIEQFF.

The chain recombines TRBV5-1 with TRBJ1-2; D is possibly TRBD1 (6 bases). Trimming removed 0 bases from V and 2 bases from J, with 11 bases in between. The CDR3 runs 15 residues. The germline V gene has CDR1 SGHRS and CDR2 YFSETQ. The CDR3 DNA sequence: TGCGCCAGCAGCTTGGTCACAGGGCAGAACTATGGCTACACCTTC. Translating it yields CASSLVTGQNYGYTF.

V is TRBV6-6 and J is TRBJ1-6, with D maybe TRBD1 (6 bases). V was trimmed by 2 bases and J by 8 bases, leaving 13 bases between them. In germline, CDR1 is MNHNY, CDR2 SVGAGI (reference sequence). The CDR3 totals 15 residues. CDR3 nucleotide sequence: TGTGCCAGCAGTTACACAGGGATCGGTGATTCACCCCTCCACTTT. Translated, it gives CASSYTGIGDSPLHF.

This clone was detected a few times. The chain employs TRBV5-1 and TRBJ1-5; 7 bases agree with TRBD1. This CDR3 region has 15 residues. Trimming at V came to 4 bases and at J to 7 bases, leaving 11 bases not matched to a gene. Germline V lookup: CDR1 SGHRS, CDR2 YFSETQ. Here the CDR3 DNA reads TGCGCCAGCAGCATAACAGGGGAAATTGGCCAGCCCCAGCATTTT. This codes for CASSITGEIGQPQHF.

This clone appeared once. The chain is built from TRBV3-1 (or the pseudogene TRBV3-2) and TRBJ2-4; D perhaps matches TRBD1 (6 bases). Germline values: CDR1 LGHDT, CDR2 YNNKEL (reference sequence). Trimming took off 2 bases at V and 0 bases at J, with 11 bases between the two ends. The CDR3 contains 16 residues. CDR3 DNA: TGTGCCAGCAGCCAATTAGGGGGTACAGCCAAAAACATTCAGTACTTC. It yields the protein CASSQLGGTAKNIQYF.

This clone showed up just once. CDR3 nucleotides: TGTGCCAGCAGCTTAAGACAGGCCCTTCCCCAGCATTTT. The encoded protein is CASSLRQALPQHF. This sequence joins TRBV7-2 and TRBJ1-5; D is perhaps TRBD1 (6 bases). The CDR3 has 13 amino acids. Germline values: CDR1 SGHTA, CDR2 FQGNSA. Between the trimmed V and J ends, which lost 2 bases and 10 bases, there was a span of 12 bases.

The gene calls are TRBV14 and TRBJ2-2; 7 positions match TRBD2. The CDR3 has 13 amino acids. The V gene's germline CDR1 is SGHDN and CDR2 FVKESK. Trimming removed 4 bases from V and 7 bases from J; junction bases left unmatched: 3. The CDR3 loop is CASSRTRVGELFF. CDR3 nucleotides: TGTGCCAGCAGCCGGACTAGGGTCGGGGAGCTGTTTTTT.

The chain uses TRBV28 and TRBJ1-2; D remains unclear. Germline values: CDR1 MDHEN, CDR2 SYDVKM. The CDR3 covers 11 residues. Trimming shortened V by 6 bases and J by 1 base, and 3 bases separated the two germline ends. The chain's CDR3 is CASRLNYGYTF. The CDR3, as DNA: TGTGCCAGCAGACTTAACTATGGCTACACCTTC.

The CDR3 is CASSPGLAGFTDTQYF. DNA of the CDR3: TGTGCCAGCAGCCCCGGACTAGCGGGATTCACAGATACGCAGTATTTT. The chain has TRBV7-2 and TRBJ2-3, with 12 bases aligning to TRBD2. CDR1 SGHTA and CDR2 FQGNSA come from the germline V gene. V lost 5 bases and J lost 2; bases outside the gene matches: 5. CDR3 length: 16 residues.

This chain links TRBV6-5 with TRBJ1-2, with 9 bases matching TRBD1. V lost 0 bases to trimming and J lost 3 bases; unmatched junction nucleotides: 5. The CDR3 extends over 16 amino acids. From germline, CDR1 is MNHEY and CDR2 SVGAGI. CDR3 DNA sequence: TGTGCCAGCAGTTACTCGAGGGACAGGGTGGACTATGGCTACACCTTC. This translates into CASSYSRDRVDYGYTF.

The rearrangement links TRBV4-2 to TRBJ1-2; D is unresolved. The CDR3 runs 12 residues. V lost 1 base and J 6 bases, leaving 6 bases between the germline ends. The germline V gene has CDR1 LGHNA and CDR2 YNFKEQ. CDR3 sequence reads: CASSQVGDGYTF. The CDR3 DNA sequence: TGTGCCAGCAGCCAAGTAGGAGATGGCTACACCTTC.

The chain employs TRBV6-6 and TRBJ1-1, with 12 bases fitting TRBD1. The CDR3 spans 18 residues. Unmatched junction bases numbered 12, after V lost 6 bases and J lost 1 base. The V gene's germline CDR1 is MNHNY and CDR2 SVGAGI (reference sequence). The CDR3 sequence is CASSRLRGQGAPNTEAFF. In nucleotides, the CDR3 is TGTGCCAGCAGCCGACTCAGGGGACAGGGGGCTCCGAACACTGAAGCTTTCTTT.

The chain combines TRBV5-6 with TRBJ1-1, with a tentative D call TRBD1 (6 bases). Trimming shortened V by 4 bases and J by 5 bases, and 18 bases separated the two germline ends. CDR3 length: 15 amino acids. Per the germline V gene, CDR1 is SGHDT and CDR2 is YYEEEE. CDR3 bases: TGTGCCAGCAGCGGGGGCGGTAGGGGTCGGACTGAAGCTTTCTTT. It specifies CASSGGGRGRTEAFF.

This chain links TRBV7-2 with TRBJ2-7, with TRBD2 matching over 10 bases. The CDR3 has 15 residues. Germline trimming cut 2 bases from V and 4 bases from J; bases unmatched to any gene: 5. In germline, CDR1 is SGHTA, CDR2 FQGNSA. CDR3 loop: CASSLPTSGLYEQYF. The CDR3 DNA follows: TGTGCCAGCAGCTTACCGACTAGCGGGTTATACGAGCAGTACTTC. Full variable domain (rest looked up from reference TRBV7-2 and TRBJ2-7): GAGVSQSPSNKVTEKGKDVELRCDPISGHTALYWYRQSLGQGLEFLIYFQGNSAPDKSGLPSDRFSAERTGGSVSTLTIQRTQQEDSAVYLCASSLPTSGLYEQYFGPGTRLTVT.

As concerns this clone: The junction does not match germline at one end; this may be a read error. The rearrangement joins TRBV7-7 to TRBJ2-7; TRBD1 matches 7 bases. The germline CDR1 and CDR2 sequences are SSHAT and FNYEAQ (reference sequence). The CDR3 sequence is 15 residues long. DNA of the CDR3: TGTGCTAGCAGCTATCCTCCGGGACAGTCCTACGAGCAGTACTTC. Translated: CASSYPPGQSYEQYF.

V gene TRBV5-1 combines with J gene TRBJ2-3; D might be TRBD1 (6 bases). The V and J ends lost 2 bases and 6 bases respectively, with 16 bases between them. Germline-derived CDR1 and CDR2 are SGHRS and YFSETQ. There are 15 residues in the CDR3. The CDR3: CASSFDRPGLDTQYF. In DNA form, the CDR3 reads TGCGCCAGCAGCTTCGACAGGCCTGGTTTGGATACGCAGTATTTT.

The genes are TRBV7-8 and TRBJ2-2, with 11 nucleotides matching TRBD2. CDR1 SGHVS and CDR2 FQNEAQ come from the germline V gene. V shed 1 base, J shed 4 bases, and the junction held 5 bases outside the gene matches. The CDR3 totals 17 residues. CDR3 nucleotides: TGTGCCAGCAGCTTAGTACTAGCGGGAGTTCCCACCGGGGAGCTGTTTTTT. Residues: CASSLVLAGVPTGELFF.

In this sample, this clone turned up once. The V gene is TRBV5-5, the J gene TRBJ1-5; 7 bases fit TRBD1. This CDR3 contains 16 residues. Per the germline V gene, CDR1 is SGHKS and CDR2 is YYEKEE (reference sequence). V shed 1 base and J 3 bases; nucleotides not matched to a gene: 7. CDR3 coding DNA: TGTGCCAGCAGCTTGAAGGGACAGTTATACAATCAGCCCCAGCATTTT. This codes for CASSLKGQLYNQPQHF.